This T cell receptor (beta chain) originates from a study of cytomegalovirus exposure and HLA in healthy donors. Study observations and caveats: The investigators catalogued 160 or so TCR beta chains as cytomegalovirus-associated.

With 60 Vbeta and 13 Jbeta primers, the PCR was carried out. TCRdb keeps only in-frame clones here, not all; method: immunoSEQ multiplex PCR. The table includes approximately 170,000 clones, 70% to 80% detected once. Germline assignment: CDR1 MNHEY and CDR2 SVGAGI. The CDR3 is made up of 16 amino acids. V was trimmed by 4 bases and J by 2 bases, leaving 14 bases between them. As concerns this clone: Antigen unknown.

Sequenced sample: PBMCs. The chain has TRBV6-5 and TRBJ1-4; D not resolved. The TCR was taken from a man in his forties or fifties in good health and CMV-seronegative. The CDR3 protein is CASSFEADGTNEKLFF. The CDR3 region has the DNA TGTGCCAGCAGTTTCGAGGCGGATGGGACTAATGAAAAACTGTTTTTT.